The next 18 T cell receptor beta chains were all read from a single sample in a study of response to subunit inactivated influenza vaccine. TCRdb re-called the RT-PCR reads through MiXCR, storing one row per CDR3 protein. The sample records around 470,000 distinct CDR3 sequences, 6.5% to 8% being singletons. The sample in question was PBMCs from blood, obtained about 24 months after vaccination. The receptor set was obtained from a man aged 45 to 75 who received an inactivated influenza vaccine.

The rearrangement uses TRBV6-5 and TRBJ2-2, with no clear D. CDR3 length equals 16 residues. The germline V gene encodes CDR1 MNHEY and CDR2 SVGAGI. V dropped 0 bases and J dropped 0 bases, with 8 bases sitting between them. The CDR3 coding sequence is TGTGCCAGCAGTTACTCGTTCACAGCGAACACCGGGGAGCTGTTTTTT. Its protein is CASSYSFTANTGELFF.

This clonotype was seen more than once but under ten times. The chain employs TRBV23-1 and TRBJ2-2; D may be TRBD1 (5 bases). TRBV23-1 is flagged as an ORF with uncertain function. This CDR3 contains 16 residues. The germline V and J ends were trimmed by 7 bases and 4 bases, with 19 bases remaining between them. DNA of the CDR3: TGCGCCAGCATCGAAAGGGGTTCGCATAGCACCGGGGAGCTGTTTTTT. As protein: CASIERGSHSTGELFF.

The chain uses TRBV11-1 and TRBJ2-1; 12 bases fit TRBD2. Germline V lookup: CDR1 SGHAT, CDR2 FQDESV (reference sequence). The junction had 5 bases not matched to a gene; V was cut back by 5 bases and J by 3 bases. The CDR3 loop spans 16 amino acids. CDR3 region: CASSKGLAGFYNEQFF. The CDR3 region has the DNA TGTGCCAGCAGCAAAGGACTAGCGGGGTTCTACAATGAGCAGTTCTTC.

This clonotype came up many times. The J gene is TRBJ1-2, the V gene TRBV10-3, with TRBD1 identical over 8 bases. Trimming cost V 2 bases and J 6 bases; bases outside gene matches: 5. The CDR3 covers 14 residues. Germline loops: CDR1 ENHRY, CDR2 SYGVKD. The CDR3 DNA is TGTGCCATCAGTGAGGCAGGGGGCCTGGATGGCTACACCTTC. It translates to CAISEAGGLDGYTF.

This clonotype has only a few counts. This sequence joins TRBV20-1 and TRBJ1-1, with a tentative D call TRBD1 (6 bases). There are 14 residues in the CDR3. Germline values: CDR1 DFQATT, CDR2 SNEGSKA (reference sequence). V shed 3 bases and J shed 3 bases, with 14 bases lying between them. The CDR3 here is CSASSEGVDTEAFF. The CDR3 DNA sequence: TGCAGTGCTAGTTCTGAGGGGGTCGACACTGAAGCTTTCTTT.

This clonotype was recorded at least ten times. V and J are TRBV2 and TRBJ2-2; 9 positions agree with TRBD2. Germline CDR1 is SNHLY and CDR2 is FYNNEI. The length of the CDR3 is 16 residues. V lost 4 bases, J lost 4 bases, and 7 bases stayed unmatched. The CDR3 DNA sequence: TGTGCCAGCAGTGGAGCGGGAGGCCCGGGCACCGGGGAGCTGTTTTTT. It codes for CASSGAGGPGTGELFF.

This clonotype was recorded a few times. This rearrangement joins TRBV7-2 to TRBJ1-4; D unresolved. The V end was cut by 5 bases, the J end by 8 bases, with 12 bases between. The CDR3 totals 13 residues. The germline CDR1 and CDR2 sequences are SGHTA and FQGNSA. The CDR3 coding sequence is TGTGCCAGCAGCCCCCGACATTGGGAAAAACTGTTTTTT. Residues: CASSPRHWEKLFF.

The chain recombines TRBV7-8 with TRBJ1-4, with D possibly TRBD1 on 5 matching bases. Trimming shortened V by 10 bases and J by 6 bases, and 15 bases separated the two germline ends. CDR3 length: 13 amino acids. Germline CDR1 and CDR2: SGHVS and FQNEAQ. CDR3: CAIAGRWDEKLFF. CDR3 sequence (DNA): TGTGCCATCGCGGGGCGGTGGGATGAAAAACTGTTTTTT.

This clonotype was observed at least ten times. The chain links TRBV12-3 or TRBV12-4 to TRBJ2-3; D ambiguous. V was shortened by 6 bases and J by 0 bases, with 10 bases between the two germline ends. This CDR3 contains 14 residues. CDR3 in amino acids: CASSTGPSTDTQYF. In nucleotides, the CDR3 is TGTGCCAGCAGCACCGGACCTAGCACAGATACGCAGTATTTT.

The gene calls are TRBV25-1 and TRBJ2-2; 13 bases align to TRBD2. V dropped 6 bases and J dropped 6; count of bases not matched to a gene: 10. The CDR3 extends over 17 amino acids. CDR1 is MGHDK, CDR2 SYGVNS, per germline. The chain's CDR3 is CASRGTSGTKRPGELFF. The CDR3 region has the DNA TGTGCCAGCAGAGGGACTAGCGGGACAAAGCGGCCCGGGGAGCTGTTTTTT.

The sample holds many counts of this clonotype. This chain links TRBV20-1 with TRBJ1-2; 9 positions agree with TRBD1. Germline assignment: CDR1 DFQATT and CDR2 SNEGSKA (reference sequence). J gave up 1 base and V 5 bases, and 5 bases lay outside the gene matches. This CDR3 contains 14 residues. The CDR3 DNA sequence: TGCAGTGCTCAAGGACAGGGGATTAACTATGGCTACACCTTC. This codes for CSAQGQGINYGYTF.

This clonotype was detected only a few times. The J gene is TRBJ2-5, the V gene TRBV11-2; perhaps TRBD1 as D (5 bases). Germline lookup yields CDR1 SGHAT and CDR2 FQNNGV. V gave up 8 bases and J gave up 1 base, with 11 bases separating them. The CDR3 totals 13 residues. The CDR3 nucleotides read TGTGCCAGCTGCCAGGGCCCCCAAGAGACCCAGTACTTC. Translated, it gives CASCQGPQETQYF.

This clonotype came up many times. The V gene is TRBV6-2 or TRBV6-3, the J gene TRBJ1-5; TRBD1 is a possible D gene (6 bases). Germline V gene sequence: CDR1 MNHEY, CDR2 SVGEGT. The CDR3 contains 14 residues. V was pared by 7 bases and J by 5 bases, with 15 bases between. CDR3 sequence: CASTRAGDHQPQHF. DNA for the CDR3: TGTGCCAGCACCCGGGCAGGGGATCATCAGCCCCAGCATTTT.

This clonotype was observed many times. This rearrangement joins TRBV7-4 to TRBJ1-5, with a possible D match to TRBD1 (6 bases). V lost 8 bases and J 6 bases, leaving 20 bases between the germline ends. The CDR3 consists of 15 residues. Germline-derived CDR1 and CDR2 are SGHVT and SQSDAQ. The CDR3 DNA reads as TGTGCCAGCCCTGAGCTGGGGGCAATGGGTCAGCCCCAGCATTTT. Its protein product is CASPELGAMGQPQHF. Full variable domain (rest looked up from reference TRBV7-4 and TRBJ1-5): GAGVSQSPRYKVAKRGRDVALRCDSISGHVTLYWYRQTLGQGSEVLTYSQSDAQRDKSGRPSGRFSAERPERSVSTLKIQRTEQGDSAVYLCASPELGAMGQPQHFGDGTRLSIL.

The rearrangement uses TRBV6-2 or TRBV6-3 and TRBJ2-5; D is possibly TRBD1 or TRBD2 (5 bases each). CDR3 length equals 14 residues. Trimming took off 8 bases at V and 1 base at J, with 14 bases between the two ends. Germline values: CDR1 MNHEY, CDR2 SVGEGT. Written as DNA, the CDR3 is TGTGCCAGCGGCAAAATTGGGACCCAAGAGACCCAGTACTTC. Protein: CASGKIGTQETQYF.

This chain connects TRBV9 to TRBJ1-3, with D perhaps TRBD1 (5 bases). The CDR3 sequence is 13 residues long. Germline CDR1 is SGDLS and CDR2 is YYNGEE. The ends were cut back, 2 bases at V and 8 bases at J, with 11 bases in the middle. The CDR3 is CASSVGPGDTIYF. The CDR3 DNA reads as TGTGCCAGCAGCGTGGGCCCGGGGGACACCATATATTTT.

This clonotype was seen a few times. The CDR3 DNA follows: TGTGCCAGCAGTGAAACACGAACCTACGAGCAGTACTTC. Its translation: CASSETRTYEQYF. The rearrangement joins TRBV2 to TRBJ2-7; D unresolved. V was pared by 2 bases and J by 2 bases, with 7 bases between. The V gene's germline CDR1 is SNHLY and CDR2 FYNNEI. The CDR3 consists of 13 residues.

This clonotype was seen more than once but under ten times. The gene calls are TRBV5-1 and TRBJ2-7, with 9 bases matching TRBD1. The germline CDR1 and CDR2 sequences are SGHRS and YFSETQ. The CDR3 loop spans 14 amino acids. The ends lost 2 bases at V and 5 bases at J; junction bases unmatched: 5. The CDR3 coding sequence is TGCGCCAGCAGCTTCCCGGGACAGGGTAACGAGCAGTACTTC. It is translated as CASSFPGQGNEQYF.